What follows describes a single T cell receptor (beta chain). The sample is drawn from a study of blood T cell repertoires in COVID-19. The germline gives CDR1 LNHDA, CDR2 SQIVND (reference sequence). The V end was cut by 2 bases, the J end by 0 bases, with 14 bases between. The CDR3 is 17 amino acids. Sequencing used immunoSEQ multiplex PCR; TCRdb keeps in-frame clones, though not all of them. The sample contains around 81,000 clones, 85% of which appear only once. The rearrangement joins TRBV19 to TRBJ2-4, with a weak D call TRBD1 (5 bases). This receptor was obtained from a man between 45 and 60 years old with acute or convalescent COVID-19. Sample: peripheral blood. The CDR3 nucleotides are TGTGCCAGTAGTATATTCGACAGATGGGGAGCCAAAAACATTCAGTACTTC. Protein product: CASSIFDRWGAKNIQYF.